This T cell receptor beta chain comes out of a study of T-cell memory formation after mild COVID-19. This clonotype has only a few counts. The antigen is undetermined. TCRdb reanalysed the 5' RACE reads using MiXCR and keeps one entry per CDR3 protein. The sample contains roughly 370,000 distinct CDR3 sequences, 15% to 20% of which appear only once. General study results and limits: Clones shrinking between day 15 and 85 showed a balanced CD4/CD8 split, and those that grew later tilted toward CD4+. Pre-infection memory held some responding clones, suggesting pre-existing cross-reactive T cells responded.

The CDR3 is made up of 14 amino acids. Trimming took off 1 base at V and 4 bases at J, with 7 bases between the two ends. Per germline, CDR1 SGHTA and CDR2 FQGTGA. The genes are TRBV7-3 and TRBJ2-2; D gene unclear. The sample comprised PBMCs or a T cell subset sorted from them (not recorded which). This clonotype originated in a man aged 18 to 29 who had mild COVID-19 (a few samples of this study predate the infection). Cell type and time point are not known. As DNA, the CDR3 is TGTGCCAGCAGCTTAATGGCAACCACCGGGGAGCTGTTTTTT. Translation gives CASSLMATTGELFF.